The rows below give T cell receptor beta chains drawn from one sample of a study of patients and donors after allogeneic stem cell transplantation. TCRdb reprocessed the RT-PCR reads via MiXCR and lists one record per CDR3 protein. Of some 960,000 distinct CDR3 sequences in the sample, roughly 18% were seen once. Sequenced sample: blood, either unsorted or a sorted T cell fraction (not recorded which). The receptors here all came from a human donor who was either an allogeneic HSCT recipient or a stem cell or donor lymphocyte infusion donor (not recorded which). It is not recorded whose cells these are; they may come from a transplant donor. Each CDR3 is given with its conserved first and last residue. A D gene is named only where the DNA matches it firmly. Not every row has a clone size; where given, it reads once, few, many or a size class.

J gene	V gene	D gene	clone size	CDR3 DNA	CDR3 protein
TRBJ1-3	TRBV6-1	TRBD1	few	TGTGCCAGCAGAACCGGGACAGGGCCTGGAAACACCATATATTTT	CASRTGTGPGNTIYF
TRBJ1-2	TRBV7-2	NA	NA	TGTGCCAGCAGCTTAGGTGGGAAGGACTATGGCTACACCTTC	CASSLGGKDYGYTF
TRBJ2-7	TRBV2	TRBD1	NA	TGTGCCAGCAGTGGATCAGGGGGAAAACTCGACGAGCAGTACTTC	CASSGSGGKLDEQYF
TRBJ1-1	TRBV25-1	TRBD1	few	TGTGCCAGCGAAAGGACAGGTGAAGCTTTCTTT	CASERTGEAFF
TRBJ2-7	TRBV20-1	TRBD1	few	TGCAGTGCAATCACAGGGGAGAGCTACGAGCAGTACTTC	CSAITGESYEQYF
TRBJ2-1	TRBV6-5	NA	few	TGTGCCAGCAGTTACCAGCAGGGAACCTACAATGAGCAGTTCTTC	CASSYQQGTYNEQFF
TRBJ2-5	TRBV2	TRBD2	many	TGTGCCAGCAGTGAGGATGTGGGACTACCCCAGACCCAGTACTTC	CASSEDVGLPQTQYF
TRBJ2-2	TRBV5-1	TRBD2	NA	TGCGCCAGCAGCTTGGTAGCGGGAGCAGCCGGGGAGCTGTTTTTT	CASSLVAGAAGELFF
TRBJ1-5	TRBV29-1	NA	NA	TGCAGCGTTGGTAGTAGGCAGGGGAATCAGCCCCAGCATTTT	CSVGSRQGNQPQHF
TRBJ2-5	TRBV7-9	TRBD2	few	TGTGCCAGCAGCTTAGTACCTAGCGGGGGAGAAAAAGAGACCCAGTACTTC	CASSLVPSGGEKETQYF
TRBJ1-1	TRBV5-1	TRBD1	NA	TGCGCCAGCAGCTCGGACAGGGCGGGGAACACTGAAGCTTTCTTT	CASSSDRAGNTEAFF
TRBJ2-4	TRBV7-9	TRBD2	few	TGTGCCAGCAGCTCCGCGATCGGGACTACCAACATTCAGTACTTC	CASSSAIGTTNIQYF
TRBJ2-2	TRBV4-3	TRBD1	few	TGCGCCAGCAGCCAGGGGACAGGGACGAACACCGGGGAGCTGTTTTTT	CASSQGTGTNTGELFF
TRBJ2-1	TRBV15	NA	few	TGTGCCACCAGGGTACTAGGGGCGCCACGTTTAGGGGCGTCCTACAATGAGCAGTTCTTC	CATRVLGAPRLGASYNEQFF
TRBJ1-2	TRBV6-5	NA	many	TGTGCCAGCAGTTACGGGACAAACTATGGCTACACCTTC	CASSYGTNYGYTF
TRBJ2-1	TRBV7-3	TRBD2	few	TGTGCCAGCAGCCAGTCCGGGGGGGCCTACAATGAGCAGTTCTTC	CASSQSGGAYNEQFF
TRBJ1-6	TRBV20-1	NA	NA	TGCAGTGCGCCCGGGACAAATTCACCCCTCCACTTT	CSAPGTNSPLHF
TRBJ2-1	TRBV5-4	NA	NA	TGTGCCAGCAGCTTGGAGTACCCTCGGGGCAATGAGCAGTTCTTC	CASSLEYPRGNEQFF
TRBJ2-7	TRBV30	NA	NA	TGTGCGGCAGACAGCTCCTACGAGCAGTACTTC	CAADSSYEQYF
TRBJ2-7	TRBV5-1	NA	few	TGCGCCAGCAGCTCCCCTACAAACCCATACGAGCAGTACTTC	CASSSPTNPYEQYF
TRBJ1-2	TRBV6-2/TRBV6-3	TRBD1	NA	TGTGCCAGCAGAGGGACAGCAGTCTATGGCTACACCTTC	CASRGTAVYGYTF
TRBJ2-7	TRBV5-1	NA	NA	TGCGCCAGCAGCCCGCGACAGAGCTTCTCCTACGAGCAGTACTTC	CASSPRQSFSYEQYF
TRBJ2-1	TRBV20-1	TRBD2	few	TGCAGTGCTAGGGCGGGACTAGCGGAACTTCCCTCCTACAATGAGCAGTTCTTC	CSARAGLAELPSYNEQFF
TRBJ1-6	TRBV15	NA	few	TGTGCCACCAGCAGAGATTGGGGCCCCCTCCACTTT	CATSRDWGPLHF
TRBJ1-2	TRBV10-3	NA	NA	TGTGCCATCAGTGAGGAAGGCGGTCGAGGGGATTATGGCTACACCTTC	CAISEEGGRGDYGYTF
TRBJ2-7	TRBV6-5	NA	few	TGTGCCAGCAGTTACACAGACGCCTACGAGCAGTACTTC	CASSYTDAYEQYF
TRBJ1-5	TRBV6-1	NA	once	TGTGCCAGCAGTACGATCGCGGGTCAGCCCCAGCATTTT	CASSTIAGQPQHF